Below, one TCR beta chain is given with its context. This entry belongs to a study of T cell responses to AZD1222 COVID-19 vaccine. Repertoires were generated with immunoSEQ multiplex PCR, while TCRdb's copy carries only in-frame clones and drops some. The sample yields 120,000 or so clones, about 88% seen once. The source material was peripheral blood, sampled on day 0 of AZD1222 vaccination. This receptor was taken from an adult in good health.

The CDR3 sequence: CASSGQSFGQYF. The CDR3 bases are TGTGCCAGCAGCGGACAGTCCTTCGGGCAGTACTTC. The gene calls are TRBV11-1 and TRBJ2-7; D may be TRBD1 (6 bases). Trimming shortened V by 5 bases and J by 9 bases, and 14 bases separated the two germline ends. Germline-derived CDR1 and CDR2 are SGHAT and FQDESV (reference sequence). The CDR3 has 12 residues.